This TCR beta chain was observed in a study of T cell changes during pregnancy in multiple sclerosis. The repertoire was sequenced with immunoSEQ multiplex PCR; TCRdb's copy has only in-frame clones and lacks some. Of roughly 72,000 clones in the sample, nearly 95% are singletons; the top ten hold 0.11% to 0.15%. CDR1 and CDR2 (germline): SQVTM, ANQGSEA. The CDR3 length is 14 residues. Remarks on this clone: An end of the junction does not agree with germline; a read error may underlie this.

The chain couples TRBV29-1 to TRBJ2-7; D possibly corresponds to TRBD2 (7 bases). This specimen consisted of CD4+ T cells from peripheral blood mononuclear cells, obtained after pregnancy. The clonotype comes from a female donor with multiple sclerosis, enrolled in a pregnancy study. The CDR3 DNA follows: TGCAGCGTCCGGGGGAGGGGGGCCTCCCACGAGCAGTACTTC. Its translation: CSVRGRGASHEQYF.